Below, 28 T cell receptor beta chains from the same sample are listed, as sequenced in a study of T cells of healthy individuals. TCRdb redid the calling of the 5' RACE reads with MiXCR, one entry per CDR3 protein. The sample records nearly 100,000 distinct CDR3 sequences, around 17% being singletons. The source is a human donor in good health.

The chain joins TRBV7-9 to TRBJ2-1; 9 bases are shared with TRBD2. V lost 5 bases and J lost 3; bases outside the gene matches: 8. CDR3 length: 16 residues. Germline loops: CDR1 SEHNR, CDR2 FQNEAQ (reference sequence). The CDR3 DNA reads as TGTGCCAGCAGCGACGCCCGGACTAGCGTCTACAATGAGCAGTTCTTC. Its protein product is CASSDARTSVYNEQFF.

Of note for this clonotype: A much larger clone differs by one base, so this may be a read error. This chain links TRBV19 with TRBJ2-1, with a possible D match to TRBD2 (6 bases). The V gene's germline CDR1 is LNHDA and CDR2 SQIVND (reference sequence). The CDR3 covers 15 residues. CDR3 amino acids: CASSLRTNPYNEQIF. Here the CDR3 DNA reads TGTGCCAGTAGTCTCCGGACTAACCCCTACAATGAGCAGATCTTC.

The V and J genes are TRBV7-2 and TRBJ1-1, with D possibly being TRBD1 (6 bases). The CDR3 has 14 residues. CDR1 and CDR2 from the germline V gene are SGHTA and FQGNSA. Deletions cut 3 bases from V and 3 bases from J, with 11 bases between. CDR3 amino acids: CASSLRGMDTEAFF. The CDR3 nucleotides read TGTGCCAGCAGCTTGAGGGGGATGGACACTGAAGCTTTCTTT. The variable domain in full, with the rest retrieved from reference TRBV7-2 and TRBJ1-1, is GAGVSQSPSNKVTEKGKDVELRCDPISGHTALYWYRQSLGQGLEFLIYFQGNSAPDKSGLPSDRFSAERTGGSVSTLTIQRTQQEDSAVYLCASSLRGMDTEAFFGQGTRLTVV.

The chain combines TRBV5-1 with TRBJ1-5; tentatively, D is TRBD1 (5 bases). Trimming shortened V by 3 bases and J by 5 bases, and 9 bases separated the two germline ends. Germline loops: CDR1 SGHRS, CDR2 YFSETQ. The CDR3 is made up of 13 amino acids. CDR3 residues: CASSSGDDQPQHF. Written as DNA, the CDR3 is TGCGCCAGCAGCTCGGGGGACGATCAGCCCCAGCATTTT.

This clonotype was found many times. This chain uses TRBV29-1 with TRBJ1-5; no clear D. In germline, CDR1 is SQVTM, CDR2 ANQGSEA. The CDR3 totals 14 residues. Trimming took off 4 bases at V and 5 bases at J, with 15 bases between the two ends. CDR3 sequence: CSVAVTQEDQPQHF. CDR3 in DNA: TGCAGCGTTGCCGTGACCCAGGAGGATCAGCCCCAGCATTTT.

The chain combines TRBV10-3 with TRBJ2-7, with 11 positions matching TRBD1. The V segment lost 3 bases and the J segment 6 bases; nucleotides outside the gene matches: 4. This CDR3 is built from 14 residues. The germline CDR1 and CDR2 sequences are ENHRY and SYGVKD. DNA of the CDR3: TGTGCCATCAGTGAATGGACAGGGGGCTTCGAGCAGTACTTC. Protein sequence: CAISEWTGGFEQYF.

This clonotype was counted a few times. The chain carries TRBV6-5 and TRBJ2-1; no clear D gene. The germline CDR1 and CDR2 sequences are MNHEY and SVGAGI. V was trimmed by 2 bases and J by 2 bases, leaving 10 bases between them. There are 15 residues in the CDR3. The CDR3 DNA is TGTGCCAGCAGTTACGATAGGGTGACCTACAATGAGCAGTTCTTC. It encodes CASSYDRVTYNEQFF.

This clonotype appeared once. The V gene is TRBV7-8, the J gene TRBJ1-1; D is perhaps TRBD1 (6 bases). Germline V CDR1 and CDR2: SGHVS, FQNEAQ. CDR3 length: 14 amino acids. Between the trimmed V and J ends, which lost 5 bases and 3 bases, there was a span of 13 bases. Here the CDR3 DNA reads TGTGCCAGCAGCCGCTGGGGGGCGGACACTGAAGCTTTCTTT. Its translation is CASSRWGADTEAFF.

The V gene is TRBV20-1, the J gene TRBJ2-1, with a possible D match to TRBD2 (6 bases). Germline CDR1 and CDR2: DFQATT and SNEGSKA (reference sequence). This CDR3 region has 15 residues. Trimming cost V 3 bases and J 2 bases, with 14 bases left between them. The CDR3 nucleotides are TGCAGTGCTAGGGAAACGGGAGACGCCTACAATGAGCAGTTCTTC. It translates to CSARETGDAYNEQFF.

The chain is built from TRBV29-1 and TRBJ1-2; 7 bases match TRBD1. CDR1 SQVTM and CDR2 ANQGSEA come from the germline V gene. This CDR3 spans 14 amino acids. J was trimmed by 4 bases and V by 4 bases; bases with no gene match: 9. The CDR3 loop reads CSVGKGGEGYGYTF. CDR3 nucleotide sequence: TGCAGCGTTGGTAAAGGGGGCGAGGGCTATGGCTACACCTTC.

This clonotype came up many times. The chain employs TRBV4-3 and TRBJ2-2, with D uncertain. Deletions cut 7 bases from V and 1 base from J, with 10 bases between. CDR1 and CDR2 (germline): LGHNA, YSLEER. The CDR3 is 14 residues long. CDR3 nucleotide sequence: TGCGCCAGCACCTTTCTTGGGAACACCGGGGAGCTGTTTTTT. It codes for CASTFLGNTGELFF.

This clonotype was observed a few times. This chain joins TRBV2 and TRBJ1-2, with 7 bases fitting TRBD1. The CDR3 has 14 residues. With 2 bases clipped from V and 8 bases from J, the junction kept 8 bases outside the gene matches. Germline CDR1 SNHLY, CDR2 FYNNEI. CDR3 in DNA: TGTGCCAGCAGTGAACAGGGGGGGGTCGGAGGCTACACCTTC. Its translation is CASSEQGGVGGYTF.

The V and J genes are TRBV20-1 and TRBJ2-5; no clear D gene. The V end was cut by 3 bases, the J end by 2 bases, with 7 bases between. CDR1 is DFQATT, CDR2 SNEGSKA, per germline (reference sequence). CDR3 size: 12 residues. The CDR3 sequence: CSARPRQETQYF. The DNA of the CDR3 is TGCAGTGCTAGGCCAAGACAAGAGACCCAGTACTTC.

This clonotype came up a few times. The J gene is TRBJ2-1, the V gene TRBV7-9; 16 nucleotides line up with TRBD2. Germline CDR1 and CDR2: SEHNR and FQNEAQ (reference sequence). Trimming cost V 7 bases and J 7 bases; bases outside gene matches: 7. The CDR3 runs to 16 residues. The chain's CDR3 is CASTRTGLAGGNEQFF. The CDR3 coding sequence is TGTGCCAGCACCCGTACGGGACTAGCGGGAGGGAATGAGCAGTTCTTC. The variable domain in full, with the rest retrieved from reference TRBV7-9 and TRBJ2-1, is DTGVSQNPRHKITKRGQNVTFRCDPISEHNRLYWYRQTLGQGPEFLTYFQNEAQLEKSRLLSDRFSAERPKGSFSTLEIQRTEQGDSAMYLCASTRTGLAGGNEQFFGPGTRLTVL.

The V gene is TRBV25-1, the J gene TRBJ1-3, with 7 bases lining up with TRBD1. The V gene end was trimmed by 6 bases and the J gene end by 4 bases; junction bases not matched to a gene: 6. Germline assignment: CDR1 MGHDK and CDR2 SYGVNS. The CDR3 is 14 amino acids. The CDR3 DNA reads TGTGCCAGCAGAGAGACAGGGTACGGAAACACCATATATTTT. Its translation: CASRETGYGNTIYF.

This clonotype is categorized as medium-sized (0.01 to 0.1%). The chain is built from TRBV20-1 and TRBJ2-2, with 13 nucleotides matching TRBD2. V was clipped by 6 bases and J by 5 bases; unmatched bases: 3. The germline V gene has CDR1 DFQATT and CDR2 SNEGSKA (reference sequence). The CDR3 is made up of 14 amino acids. The CDR3 DNA sequence: TGCAGTGCGTCGACTAGCGGGGGGACCGGGGAGCTGTTTTTT. Translation gives CSASTSGGTGELFF.

The rearrangement joins TRBV20-1 to TRBJ2-5, with no clear D. The CDR3 contains 13 residues. Trimming left V 3 bases short and J 5 bases short, with 13 bases between. The V gene's germline CDR1 is DFQATT and CDR2 SNEGSKA (reference sequence). Here the CDR3 reads CSARAGHGETQYF. The CDR3 DNA follows: TGCAGTGCTAGGGCAGGCCATGGGGAGACCCAGTACTTC.

The rearrangement links TRBV21-1 to TRBJ2-7; the D call in the table, TRBD1, was not verified against the DNA. TRBV21-1 is a pseudogene segment. The length of the CDR3 is 16 residues. This chain's CDR3 is CASSKRRDTPSWEQYF. The DNA of the CDR3 is TGTGCCAGCAGCAAACGCCGGGACACTCCCTCGTGGGAGCAGTACTTC.

The chain couples TRBV20-1 to TRBJ2-7, with 10 bases fitting TRBD2. Germline V lookup: CDR1 DFQATT, CDR2 SNEGSKA (reference sequence). J was trimmed by 3 bases and V by 6 bases; bases with no gene match: 8. The CDR3 is 14 amino acids. CDR3 in DNA: TGCAGTGCCAATAGCGGGGGGCGTGTCTACGAGCAGTACTTC. Protein: CSANSGGRVYEQYF.

This clonotype has ten or more counts. The junction departs from germline at one end; a sequencing error may be responsible. This chain joins TRBV6-5 and TRBJ1-1; tentative D call: TRBD1 (6 bases). The CDR3 extends over 13 amino acids. CDR1 and CDR2 from the germline V gene are MNHEY and SVGAGI. The CDR3: CASSYSRDTEAFF. The CDR3 region has the DNA TGTGCCAGCAGTTACAGTCGGGACACCGAAGCTTTCTTT.

The V call is TRBV6-2 or TRBV6-3, the J call TRBJ1-5; weak D call: TRBD1 (5 bases). CDR3 size: 16 residues. Germline V gene sequence: CDR1 MNHEY, CDR2 SVGEGT. V lost 6 bases, J lost 0 bases, and 15 bases lay in between. This chain's CDR3 is CASSSGRDHSNQPQHF. In DNA, the CDR3 is TGTGCCAGCAGCTCCGGACGGGACCATAGCAATCAGCCCCAGCATTTT.

The V call is TRBV6-5, the J call TRBJ2-1; tentatively, D is TRBD1 or TRBD2 (6 bases each). Germline values: CDR1 MNHEY, CDR2 SVGAGI. This CDR3 is built from 14 residues. V lost 7 bases and J 1 base, leaving 11 bases between the germline ends. CDR3 sequence reads: CASTRDISYNEQFF. CDR3 bases: TGTGCCAGCACGCGGGACATTTCCTACAATGAGCAGTTCTTC.

This clonotype was seen a few times. V is TRBV4-3 and J is TRBJ2-1, with TRBD2 matching 8 bases. Germline V gene lookup returns CDR1 LGHNA and CDR2 YSLEER. The CDR3 is 15 residues long. The V and J ends lost 1 base and 4 bases, in that order; junction bases with no gene match: 3. The CDR3 DNA follows: TGCGCCAGCAGCCAAGGGGTAGCGGGGTACAATGAGCAGTTCTTC. This encodes CASSQGVAGYNEQFF.

The chain joins TRBV6-2 or TRBV6-3 to TRBJ1-1; D may be TRBD1 (5 bases). Germline V gives CDR1 MNHEY, CDR2 SVGEGT. The CDR3 has 14 residues. Trimming took off 6 bases at V and 4 bases at J, with 15 bases between the two ends. The CDR3 is CASSRGRRGTEAFF. CDR3 DNA: TGTGCCAGCAGCCGGGGCCGCAGAGGCACTGAAGCTTTCTTT.

This clonotype was observed a single time. This may come from a read error, since a much larger clone is one base off. The CDR3 is CAALQLKGVGTEAFF. CDR3 sequence (DNA): TGTGCCGCCCTCCAACTGAAGGGGGTGGGCACTGAAGCTTTCTTT. The V and J genes are TRBV28 and TRBJ1-1; a weak D match, TRBD1 (6 bases). The germline V and J ends were trimmed by 11 bases and 4 bases, with 23 bases remaining between them. This CDR3 region has 15 residues. Germline V gene lookup returns CDR1 MDHEN and CDR2 SYDVKM.

Concerning this clonotype: A much larger clone differs by one base, so this may be a read error. The chain employs TRBV5-1 and TRBJ1-5; maybe TRBD1 (6 bases). V was clipped by 2 bases and J by 3 bases, with 9 bases between them. The germline V gene encodes CDR1 SGHRS and CDR2 YFSETQ. The CDR3 contains 14 residues. The CDR3 here is CASSFGQSNQPQHF. The DNA of the CDR3 is TGCGCCAGCAGCTTCGGACAGTCCAATCAGCCCCAGCATTTT. Filled out from reference TRBV5-1 and TRBJ1-5, the complete variable domain reads KAGVTQTPRYLIKTRGQQVTLSCSPISGHRSVSWYQQTPGQGLQFLFEYFSETQRNKGNFPGRFSGRQFSNSRSEMNVSTLELGDSALYLCASSFGQSNQPQHFGDGTRLSIL.

The chain carries TRBV4-1 and TRBJ2-5, with 8 bases fitting TRBD1. Germline lookup yields CDR1 MGHRA and CDR2 YSYEKL. The CDR3 sequence is 16 residues long. V was clipped by 4 bases and J by 1 base; unmatched bases: 8. Here the CDR3 reads CASSPRDRSLQETQYF. The CDR3 nucleotides are TGCGCCAGCAGCCCCCGGGACAGGAGCCTCCAAGAGACCCAGTACTTC.

In this sample, this clonotype turned up many times. The gene calls are TRBV18 and TRBJ2-6; 7 positions agree with TRBD1. The CDR3 is 17 amino acids. CDR1 and CDR2 from the germline V gene are KGHSH and LQKENI. Germline trimming cut 2 bases from V and 2 bases from J; bases unmatched to any gene: 6. CDR3 nucleotide sequence: TGTGCCAGCTCACCAAGGCAAGACAGGGCTGGGGCCAACGTCCTGACTTTC. The encoded protein is CASSPRQDRAGANVLTF.